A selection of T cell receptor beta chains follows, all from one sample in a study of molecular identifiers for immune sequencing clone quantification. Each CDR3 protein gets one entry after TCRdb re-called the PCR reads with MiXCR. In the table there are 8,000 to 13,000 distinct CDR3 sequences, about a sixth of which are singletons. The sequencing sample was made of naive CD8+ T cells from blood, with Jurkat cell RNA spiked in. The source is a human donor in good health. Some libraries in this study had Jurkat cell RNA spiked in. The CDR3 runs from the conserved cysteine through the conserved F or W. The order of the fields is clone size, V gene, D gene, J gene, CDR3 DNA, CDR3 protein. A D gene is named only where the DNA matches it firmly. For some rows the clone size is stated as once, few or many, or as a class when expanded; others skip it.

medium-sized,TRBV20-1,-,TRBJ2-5,TGCAGTGCTTTCCCTGAGAGCGGGTTCCAAGAGACCCAGTACTTC,CSAFPESGFQETQYF
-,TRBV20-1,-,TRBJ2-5,TGCAGTGCCAGAGTGTTGGCGGTCAGGGGCGAGACCCAGTACTTC,CSARVLAVRGETQYF
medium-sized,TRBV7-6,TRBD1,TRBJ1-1,TGTGCCAGCAGCTTGGACAGGGTAAACACTGAAGCTTTCTTT,CASSLDRVNTEAFF
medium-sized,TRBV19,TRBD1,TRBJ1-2,TGTGCCAGTAGTATAGAGAGTGGGACAGAGGACTATGGCTACACCTTC,CASSIESGTEDYGYTF
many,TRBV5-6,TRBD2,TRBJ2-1,TGTGCCAGCAGCCTGCCTTTACTAGCGGAGAACTCCTACAATGAGCAGTTCTTC,CASSLPLLAENSYNEQFF
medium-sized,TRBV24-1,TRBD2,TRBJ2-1,TGTGCCACCAGTTGGGGTAGCGGGACCTACAATGAGCAGTTCTTC,CATSWGSGTYNEQFF
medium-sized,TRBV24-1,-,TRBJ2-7,TGTGCCACCAAAGGACGCCTCGTGATAGGGGAGCAGTACTTC,CATKGRLVIGEQYF
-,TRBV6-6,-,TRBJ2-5,TGTGCCAGCAGCCAACGCGGGATGCAAGAGACCCAGTACTTC,CASSQRGMQETQYF
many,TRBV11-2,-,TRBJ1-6,TGTGCCAGCAGCTTAGGGGCCGTCGTCTATAATTCACCCCTCCACTTT,CASSLGAVVYNSPLHF
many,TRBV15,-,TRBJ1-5,TGTGCCACCAGGGGAACTGGGGGCAGGTTTGGTCAGCCCCAGCATTTT,CATRGTGGRFGQPQHF
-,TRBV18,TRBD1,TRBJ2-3,TGTGCCAGCTCATCAGAACAGGGGGTCCTCACAGATACGCGGTATTTT,CASSSEQGVLTDTRYF
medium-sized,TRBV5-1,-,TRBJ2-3,TGCGCCAGCAGCTTGGAACCGAGGGGCACAGATACGCAGTATTTT,CASSLEPRGTDTQYF